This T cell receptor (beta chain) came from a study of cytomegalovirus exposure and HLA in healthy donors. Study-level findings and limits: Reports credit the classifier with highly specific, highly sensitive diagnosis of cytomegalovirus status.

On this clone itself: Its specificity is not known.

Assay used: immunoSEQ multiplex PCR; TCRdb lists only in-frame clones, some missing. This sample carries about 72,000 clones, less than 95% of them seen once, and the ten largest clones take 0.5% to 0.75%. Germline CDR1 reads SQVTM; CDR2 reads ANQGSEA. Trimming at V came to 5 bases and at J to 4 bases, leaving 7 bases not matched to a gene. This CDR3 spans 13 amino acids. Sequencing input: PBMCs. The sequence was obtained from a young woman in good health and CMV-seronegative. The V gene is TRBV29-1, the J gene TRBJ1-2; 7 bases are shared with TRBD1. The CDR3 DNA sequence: TGCAGCGTTCGACAGGGATGGAGCTATGGCTACACCTTC. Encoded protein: CSVRQGWSYGYTF.